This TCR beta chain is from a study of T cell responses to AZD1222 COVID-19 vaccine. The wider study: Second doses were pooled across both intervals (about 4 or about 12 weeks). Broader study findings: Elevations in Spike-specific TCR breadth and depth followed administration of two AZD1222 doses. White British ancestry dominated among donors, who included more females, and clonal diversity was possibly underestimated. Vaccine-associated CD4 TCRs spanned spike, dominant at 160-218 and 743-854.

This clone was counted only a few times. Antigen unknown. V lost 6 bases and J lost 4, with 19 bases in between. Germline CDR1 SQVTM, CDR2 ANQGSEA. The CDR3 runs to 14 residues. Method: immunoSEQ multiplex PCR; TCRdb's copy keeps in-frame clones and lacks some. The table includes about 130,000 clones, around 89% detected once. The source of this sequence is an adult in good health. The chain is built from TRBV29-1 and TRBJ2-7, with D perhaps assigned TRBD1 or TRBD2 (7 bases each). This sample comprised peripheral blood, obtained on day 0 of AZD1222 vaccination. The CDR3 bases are TGCAGCGTCTGGGGAGGGGGCATTGGGTACGAGCAGTACTTC. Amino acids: CSVWGGGIGYEQYF.